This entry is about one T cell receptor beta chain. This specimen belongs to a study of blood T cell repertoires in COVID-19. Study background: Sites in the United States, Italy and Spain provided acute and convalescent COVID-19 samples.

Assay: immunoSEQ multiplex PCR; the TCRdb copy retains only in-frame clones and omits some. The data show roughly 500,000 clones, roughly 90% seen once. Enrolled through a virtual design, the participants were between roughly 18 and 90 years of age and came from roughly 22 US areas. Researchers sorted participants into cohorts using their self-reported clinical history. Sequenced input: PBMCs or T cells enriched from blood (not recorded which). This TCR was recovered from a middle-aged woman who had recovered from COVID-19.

CDR3 residues: CASSLSPAGTDTQYF. CDR3 coding DNA: TGCGCCAGCAGCTTGTCCCCGGCGGGGACAGATACGCAGTATTTT. The chain has TRBV5-1 and TRBJ2-3, with D possibly being TRBD2 (6 bases). CDR1 and CDR2 (germline): SGHRS, YFSETQ. This CDR3 spans 15 amino acids. The V gene lost 1 base and the J gene lost 3 bases, with 12 bases spanning the gap.